What follows is one TCR beta chain and its context. The antigen is not known. The time point: patch test 2, 6 weeks after DPC sensitization. Treatment denoted: therapeutic diphenylcyclopropenone sensitization with weekly scalp DPC. This record belongs to a study of human T cells and chemical hapten exposure. Across the study: Small pooled library volume differences chiefly drove per-sample TCR yield variation.

Trimming pared 5 bases from V and 4 bases from J, leaving 14 bases between. The CDR3 has 14 residues. Germline loops: CDR1 SEHNR, CDR2 FQNEAQ (reference sequence). In the library, unique molecular identifiers were attached to individual cDNA molecules. TCRdb passed the RACE reads through MiXCR, listing each CDR3 protein once. Of around 360,000 distinct CDR3 sequences listed, roughly 6.3% are singletons. General study points: There were significantly more large CDR3 similarity clusters among expanded TCRs than among controls.

The gene calls are TRBV7-9 and TRBJ1-2, with D possibly being TRBD1 (5 bases). The sample consisted of whole blood, taken in connection with sensitization to the hapten diphenylcyclopropenone (DPC). The TCR originated in a woman between 18 and 29 years old with alopecia areata. Some clones in this sample may be carry-over from other donors' samples. CDR3: CASSQQVGLYGYTF. CDR3 coding DNA: TGTGCCAGCAGCCAACAAGTGGGGCTCTATGGCTACACCTTC. Based on the CDR3 plus reference TRBV7-9 and TRBJ1-2, the full variable domain is DTGVSQNPRHKITKRGQNVTFRCDPISEHNRLYWYRQTLGQGPEFLTYFQNEAQLEKSRLLSDRFSAERPKGSFSTLEIQRTEQGDSAMYLCASSQQVGLYGYTFGSGTRLTVV.